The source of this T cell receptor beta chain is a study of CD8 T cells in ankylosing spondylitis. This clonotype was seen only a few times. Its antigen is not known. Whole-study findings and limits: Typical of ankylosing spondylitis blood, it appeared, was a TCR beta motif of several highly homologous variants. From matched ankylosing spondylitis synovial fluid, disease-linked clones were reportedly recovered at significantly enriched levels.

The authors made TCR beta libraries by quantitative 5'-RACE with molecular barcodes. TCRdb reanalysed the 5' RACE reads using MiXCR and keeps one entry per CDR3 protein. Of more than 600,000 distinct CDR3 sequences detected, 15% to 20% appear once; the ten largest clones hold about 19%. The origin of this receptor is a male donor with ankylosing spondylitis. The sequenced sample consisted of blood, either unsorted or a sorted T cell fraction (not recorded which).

CDR3 in amino acids: CASSLGGMTGDYEQYF. In nucleotides, the CDR3 is TGTGCCAGCAGCTTAGGGGGGATGACAGGGGACTACGAGCAGTACTTC. The V and J genes are TRBV7-6 and TRBJ2-7; 8 bases are shared with TRBD1. The germline CDR1 and CDR2 sequences are SGHVS and FNYEAQ. The J segment lost 3 bases and the V segment lost 1 base, leaving 8 bases of the junction unmatched. This CDR3 region has 16 residues. The variable domain in full, completed from reference TRBV7-6 and TRBJ2-7, reads GAGVSQSPRYKVTKRGQDVALRCDPISGHVSLYWYRQALGQGPEFLTYFNYEAQQDKSGLPNDRFSAERPEGSISTLTIQRTEQRDSAMYRCASSLGGMTGDYEQYFGPGTRLTVT.